The rows below give T cell receptor beta chains drawn from one sample of a study of radiotherapy plus CTLA-4 blockade in lung cancer. Repertoires were generated with immunoSEQ multiplex PCR, while TCRdb's copy carries only in-frame clones and drops some. The sample has about 90,000 clones, 60% to 80% seen once. Here the sequenced sample was peripheral blood, taken from a patient treated with radiotherapy plus ipilimumab. The origin of the receptors is a human donor with non-small cell lung cancer that progressed on radiotherapy plus ipilimumab. Both conserved end residues are part of each CDR3.

>TRBV4-1|TRBJ1-5
CASSQGSGTGRNQPQHF
>TRBV27|TRBJ2-1
CASSFLGTGVNEQFF
>TRBV7-9|TRBJ2-5
CASSLVRGRQETQYF
>TRBV5-1|TRBJ2-1
CASSSRLAQYNEQFF
>TRBV7-9|TRBJ2-3
CASSPPWRVGTDTQYF
>TRBV5-4|TRBJ2-1
CASSPRSGGADEQFF
>TRBV11-2|TRBJ2-1
CASSFPSGRAGEQFF
>TRBV9|TRBJ2-3
CASSQTSGMVDTQYF
>TRBV7-6|TRBJ2-3
CASSLGELGTDTQYF
>TRBV11-1|TRBJ2-3
CASSLGTGTDTQYF
>TRBV4-1|TRBJ2-7
CASSQAPTGGEQYF
>TRBV19|TRBJ1-5
CASSTRDRSSNQPQHF
>TRBV10-3|TRBJ2-7
CATHGGFSSYEQYF
>TRBV5-1|TRBJ2-7
CASSLGLAGDYEQYF
>TRBV28|TRBJ2-7
CASSSADSTYEQYF
>TRBV5-1|TRBJ2-2
CASSLILQGAWDTGELFF
>TRBV28|TRBJ2-4
CASGWTGAVTDIQYF
>TRBV18|TRBJ2-2
CASSPGLRTGELFF
>TRBV6-1|TRBJ1-1
CASSVGPAGGTEAFF
>TRBV6-6|TRBJ1-4
CASSSTGEGEKLFF
>TRBV7-6|TRBJ2-7
CASSWTGESEQYF
>TRBV4-2|TRBJ2-3
CASKVGGLTDTQYF
>TRBV5-1|TRBJ1-2
CASSPDPGGDGYTF
>TRBV20-1|TRBJ1-2
CSAKGNYGYTF
>TRBV27|TRBJ1-1
CASRLSGRNTEAFF
>TRBV28|TRBJ2-4
CASSLGHGDIQYF
>TRBV2|TRBJ2-1
CASSEGGFEQFF
>TRBV27|TRBJ2-5
CASSLSASGRYQETQYF
>TRBV10-3|TRBJ2-6
CAISEGDRTYSGANVLTF
>TRBV30|TRBJ1-1
CAWSTPHTEAFF
>TRBV6-6|TRBJ2-6
CASSDAGANVLTF
>TRBV30|TRBJ2-5
CAWRGPGGRKETQYF
>TRBV15|TRBJ2-5
CATSIPGLAEETQYF
>TRBV27|TRBJ2-1
CASSGTGTSGVDEQFF
>TRBV21-1|TRBJ2-7
CASSKAKQGADF
>TRBV5-6|TRBJ1-2
CASRPGTAGYTF
>TRBV19|TRBJ1-2
CASSPTGAGYGYTF
>TRBV11-1|TRBJ2-3
CASSLATGTDTQYF
>TRBV25-1|TRBJ1-1
CASSGDRGNTEAFF
>TRBV6-1|TRBJ1-1
CASSGQEDTEAFF
>TRBV9|TRBJ1-2
CASSAASLLNYGYTF
>TRBV5-6|TRBJ1-5
CASSWTGNNQPQHF
>TRBV2|TRBJ2-7
CASSEYYEQYF
>TRBV7-2|TRBJ2-2
CASTPRLAGTGELFF
>TRBV15|TRBJ2-2
CATRETGELFF
>TRBV5-4|TRBJ1-4
CASSSSWGTNEKLFF
>TRBV20-1|TRBJ2-3
CSAIGADTQYF
>TRBV7-9|TRBJ1-6
CASSLISRGDSNSPLHF
>TRBV18|TRBJ2-3
CASSPRTDTQYF
>TRBV10-2|TRBJ1-1
CASSERGEAFF
>TRBV4-1|TRBJ2-1
CASSQESVVNSYNEQFF